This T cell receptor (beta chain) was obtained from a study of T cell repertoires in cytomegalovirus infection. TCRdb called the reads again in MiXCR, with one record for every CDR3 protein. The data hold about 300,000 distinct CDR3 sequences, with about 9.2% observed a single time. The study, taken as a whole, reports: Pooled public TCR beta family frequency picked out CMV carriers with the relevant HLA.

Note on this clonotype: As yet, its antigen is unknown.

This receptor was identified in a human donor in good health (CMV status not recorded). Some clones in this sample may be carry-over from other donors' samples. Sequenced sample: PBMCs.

CDR3 in amino acids: CASSLARGSEQFF. The CDR3 region has the DNA TGTGCCAGCAGCTTAGCGCGGGGATCTGAGCAGTTCTTC. The gene calls are TRBV11-1 and TRBJ2-1; possibly TRBD2 for D (6 bases). Per germline, CDR1 SGHAT and CDR2 FQDESV (reference sequence). This CDR3 has 13 amino acids. The V end lost 0 bases, the J end lost 9 bases, and 9 bases lay between the germline ends.